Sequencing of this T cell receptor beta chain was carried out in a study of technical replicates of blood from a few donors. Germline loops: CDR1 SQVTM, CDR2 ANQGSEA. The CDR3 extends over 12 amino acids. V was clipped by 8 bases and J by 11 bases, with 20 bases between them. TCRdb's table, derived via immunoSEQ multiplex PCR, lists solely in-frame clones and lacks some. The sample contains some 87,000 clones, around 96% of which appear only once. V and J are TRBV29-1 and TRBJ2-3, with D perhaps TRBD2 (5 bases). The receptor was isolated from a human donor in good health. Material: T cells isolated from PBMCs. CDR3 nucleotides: TGCAGCTCCCAGGACTGGACCTGGGGGCAGTATTTT. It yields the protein CSSQDWTWGQYF.